The 29 T cell receptor beta chains reported below all come from one sample, sequenced in a study of blood T cell repertoires in COVID-19. The table came from immunoSEQ multiplex PCR; TCRdb's copy has only in-frame clones and leaves some out. The data contain 57,000 or so clones, 70% to 90% of them seen just once; the ten biggest clones take up roughly 15%. Sequenced sample: peripheral blood. Receptors were obtained from a human donor in a cohort sampled during active COVID-19.

The chain carries TRBV9 and TRBJ2-3; 10 positions agree with TRBD1. The CDR3 is 14 residues long. The germline gives CDR1 SGDLS, CDR2 YYNGEE. After removal of 7 bases from V and 1 base from J, the junction contained 3 bases not matched to a gene. The CDR3 nucleotides are TGTGCCAGCGGACAGGGGGTCGGCACAGATACGCAGTATTTT. Its translation: CASGQGVGTDTQYF.

The genes are TRBV18 and TRBJ1-1; 9 nucleotides match TRBD1. V was pared by 6 bases and J by 1 base, with 6 bases of the junction left unmatched. The CDR3 is 15 residues long. The germline V gene has CDR1 KGHSH and CDR2 LQKENI. The CDR3: CASSQQQGANTEAFF. In nucleotides, the CDR3 is TGTGCCAGCTCCCAGCAACAGGGGGCGAACACTGAAGCTTTCTTT.

This clone was seen more than once but under ten times. The V call is TRBV6-1, the J call TRBJ1-5; tentative D call: TRBD1 (5 bases). The CDR3 is made up of 14 amino acids. The V end was cut by 10 bases, the J end by 2 bases, with 15 bases between. Germline CDR1 is MNHNS and CDR2 is SASEGT. The CDR3, as DNA: TGTGCCACGCGCAACGTAGGGGGCAATCAGCCCCAGCATTTT. Its translation: CATRNVGGNQPQHF.

The V call is TRBV4-3, the J call TRBJ2-2; TRBD2 agrees at 12 bases. This CDR3 contains 17 residues. J gave up 3 bases and V 1 base, and 3 bases lay outside the gene matches. The germline V gene encodes CDR1 LGHNA and CDR2 YSLEER. The CDR3 DNA sequence: TGCGCCAGCAGCCAAGGACTAGCGGGAGATTACACCGGGGAGCTGTTTTTT. Translating it yields CASSQGLAGDYTGELFF.

The table lists this clone with a count of one. The chain combines TRBV18 with TRBJ1-2; D remains unclear. Between the trimmed V and J ends, which lost 5 bases and 7 bases, there was a span of 8 bases. The CDR3 contains 11 residues. CDR1 is KGHSH, CDR2 LQKENI, per germline. The CDR3 DNA reads TGTGCCAGCTCAACGACGGGTGGCTACACCTTC. It translates to CASSTTGGYTF.

The chain couples TRBV19 to TRBJ2-5; D ambiguous. The CDR3 covers 14 residues. V gave up 5 bases and J gave up 1 base, with 11 bases separating them. CDR1 and CDR2 (germline): LNHDA, SQIVND (reference sequence). CDR3: CASSVARGQETQYF. CDR3 in DNA: TGTGCCAGTAGTGTAGCTAGAGGCCAAGAGACCCAGTACTTC.

The genes are TRBV18 and TRBJ2-5, with a weak D call TRBD1 (5 bases). V dropped 2 bases and J dropped 2 bases, with 12 bases sitting between them. The CDR3 has 15 residues. Germline CDR1 and CDR2: KGHSH and LQKENI. The DNA for the CDR3 is TGTGCCAGCTCACCAAGGAAAAGGGGACAAGAGACCCAGTACTTC. It yields the protein CASSPRKRGQETQYF.

The J gene is TRBJ1-5, the V gene TRBV5-5, with D tentatively TRBD1 (6 bases). The CDR3 runs 14 residues. Trimming cost V 0 bases and J 3 bases, with 7 bases left between them. Germline V CDR1 and CDR2: SGHKS, YYEKEE (reference sequence). DNA of the CDR3: TGTGCCAGCAGCTTGGGGGGGCTCAATCAGCCCCAGCATTTT. This encodes CASSLGGLNQPQHF. Looking up the rest from reference TRBV5-5 and TRBJ1-5 gives the full variable domain: DAGVTQSPTHLIKTRGQQVTLRCSPISGHKSVSWYQQVLGQGPQFIFQYYEKEERGRGNFPDRFSARQFPNYSSELNVNALLLGDSALYLCASSLGGLNQPQHFGDGTRLSIL.

The rearrangement uses TRBV27 and TRBJ2-2; 11 bases are shared with TRBD2. Unmatched junction bases numbered 9, after V lost 2 bases and J lost 4 bases. The CDR3 consists of 18 residues. Germline V lookup: CDR1 MNHEY, CDR2 SMNVEV (reference sequence). CDR3 protein: CASSLKVAGGPVTGELFF. CDR3 DNA sequence: TGTGCCAGCAGTTTAAAGGTAGCGGGAGGGCCGGTCACCGGGGAGCTGTTTTTT.

The rearrangement links TRBV2 to TRBJ1-6; D gene ambiguous. CDR3 length: 16 residues. Trimming pared 3 bases from V and 0 bases from J, leaving 9 bases between. The germline CDR1 and CDR2 sequences are SNHLY and FYNNEI. This CDR3 reads CASSEIRVSYNSPLHF. Here the CDR3 DNA reads TGTGCCAGCAGTGAGATCCGGGTCTCCTATAATTCACCCCTCCACTTT. Full variable domain (missing parts from reference TRBV2 and TRBJ1-6): EPEVTQTPSHQVTQMGQEVILRCVPISNHLYFYWYRQILGQKVEFLVSFYNNEISEKSEIFDDQFSVERPDGSNFTLKIRSTKLEDSAMYFCASSEIRVSYNSPLHFGNGTRLTVT.

J is TRBJ2-1 and V is TRBV7-9; 8 bases align to TRBD1. V lost 7 bases, J lost 6 bases, and 14 bases stayed unmatched. From germline, CDR1 is SEHNR and CDR2 FQNEAQ (reference sequence). The CDR3 spans 16 residues. The CDR3 sequence is CASNPTGDRGLNEQFF. The CDR3 region has the DNA TGTGCCAGCAACCCGACCGGAGACAGGGGCCTCAATGAGCAGTTCTTC.

The chain uses TRBV5-1 and TRBJ2-5; 7 nucleotides align to TRBD2. Per the germline V gene, CDR1 is SGHRS and CDR2 is YFSETQ. This CDR3 contains 15 residues. V lost 1 base, J lost 1 base, and 4 bases stayed unmatched. CDR3 in DNA: TGCGCCAGCAGCTTGCGGTCTAGCGGCCAAGAGACCCAGTACTTC. It encodes CASSLRSSGQETQYF.

The chain combines TRBV28 with TRBJ2-7, with D possibly TRBD2 on 6 matching bases. Germline lookup yields CDR1 MDHEN and CDR2 SYDVKM. Trimming took off 8 bases at V and 3 bases at J, with 14 bases between the two ends. This CDR3 is 13 amino acids long. The CDR3 region is CASLRRTNYEQYF. CDR3 coding DNA: TGTGCCAGCTTGCGGAGGACTAACTACGAGCAGTACTTC.

This clone was detected ten times or more. This sequence joins TRBV6-5 and TRBJ2-7, with no clear D. The V end was cut by 4 bases, the J end by 5 bases, with 12 bases between. This CDR3 has 13 residues. Germline V lookup: CDR1 MNHEY, CDR2 SVGAGI. CDR3 coding DNA: TGTGCCAGCAGTTCCCCACGGGTCCACGAGCAGTACTTC. Its protein product is CASSSPRVHEQYF.

V and J are TRBV4-2 and TRBJ2-2; TRBD2 aligns across 10 bases. V was pared by 0 bases and J by 5 bases, with 6 bases of the junction left unmatched. Germline CDR1 and CDR2: LGHNA and YNFKEQ. The CDR3 is 17 residues long. CDR3 bases: TGTGCCAGCAGCCAAGACGAGTCTAGCGGGAGAACCGGGGAGCTGTTTTTT. Protein: CASSQDESSGRTGELFF.

This chain joins TRBV10-2 and TRBJ1-6; TRBD1 agrees at 7 bases. V lost 5 bases and J lost 7; bases outside the gene matches: 5. CDR1 is WSHSY, CDR2 SAAADI, per germline. The length of the CDR3 is 14 residues. The CDR3 region has the DNA TGCGCCAGCAGTTTGACAGGGCGGAATTCACCCCTCCACTTT. Its translation: CASSLTGRNSPLHF.

The rearrangement uses TRBV28 and TRBJ1-5; 12 bases are a match to TRBD1. Germline CDR1 reads MDHEN; CDR2 reads SYDVKM. This CDR3 is built from 14 residues. V lost 7 bases to trimming and J lost 6 bases; unmatched junction nucleotides: 4. DNA for the CDR3: TGTGCCAGCACACGGGACAGGGGGCTTCAGCCCCAGCATTTT. The encoded protein is CASTRDRGLQPQHF.

The chain combines TRBV27 with TRBJ2-7; 10 bases fit TRBD2. The CDR3 is 14 amino acids. Per germline, CDR1 MNHEY and CDR2 SMNVEV (reference sequence). V gave up 7 bases and J gave up 1 base; unmatched junction bases: 4. As DNA, the CDR3 is TGTGCCAGCACTCGGACTAGCGGTTCCTACGAGCAGTACTTC. Translating gives CASTRTSGSYEQYF.

CDR3 in amino acids: CASSFTALGLAGSREQYF. The CDR3, as DNA: TGTGCCAGCAGCTTCACGGCCCTTGGACTAGCGGGTTCTCGGGAGCAGTACTTC. V usage is TRBV11-3 and J usage is TRBJ2-7, with 11 bases that match TRBD2. The V gene end was trimmed by 3 bases and the J gene end by 7 bases; junction bases not matched to a gene: 17. The CDR3 loop spans 18 amino acids. CDR1 and CDR2 from the germline V gene are SGHNT and YENEEA. Looking up the rest from reference TRBV11-3 and TRBJ2-7 gives the full variable domain: EAGVVQSPRYKIIEKKQPVAFWCNPISGHNTLYWYLQNLGQGPELLIRYENEEAVDDSQLPKDRFSAERLKGVDSTLKIQPAELGDSAVYLCASSFTALGLAGSREQYFGPGTRLTVT.

This clone was seen only a few times. The J gene is TRBJ1-5, the V gene TRBV28; D ambiguous. This CDR3 has 15 amino acids. V lost 6 bases to trimming and J lost 2 bases, with 14 bases between them. Germline loops: CDR1 MDHEN, CDR2 SYDVKM. In nucleotides, the CDR3 is TGTGCCAGCAGCTCCACACCCACCGGCAATCAGCCCCAGCATTTT. Its protein is CASSSTPTGNQPQHF.

The chain uses TRBV3-1 (or the pseudogene TRBV3-2) and TRBJ1-1; TRBD1 matches at 9 bases. Germline CDR1 LGHDT, CDR2 YNNKEL (reference sequence). Unmatched junction bases numbered 4, after V lost 6 bases and J lost 5 bases. This CDR3 contains 13 residues. The CDR3 region has the DNA TGTGCCAGCAGGATACAGGGGGCTACTGAAGCTTTCTTT. The encoded protein is CASRIQGATEAFF.

V gene TRBV28 combines with J gene TRBJ1-5, with 10 bases that match TRBD1. After removal of 5 bases from V and 6 bases from J, the junction contained 10 bases not matched to a gene. This CDR3 has 16 amino acids. The germline gives CDR1 MDHEN, CDR2 SYDVKM. In nucleotides, the CDR3 is TGTGCCAGCAGTCCGGCGACAGGGGGCTACGGTCAGCCCCAGCATTTT. It is translated as CASSPATGGYGQPQHF.

The rearrangement joins TRBV28 to TRBJ1-3; a weak D match, TRBD1 (5 bases). Germline V gene data show CDR1 as MDHEN and CDR2 as SYDVKM. CDR3 length: 11 amino acids. Trimming cost V 4 bases and J 12 bases, with 10 bases left between them. The CDR3 region has the DNA TGTGCCAGCAGTTATCGGGGGGACATATATTTT. Its translation is CASSYRGDIYF.

V is TRBV14 and J is TRBJ2-1; possible D gene TRBD1, 5 bases. The CDR3 extends over 15 amino acids. The V end was cut by 4 bases, the J end by 4 bases, with 14 bases between. The germline gives CDR1 SGHDN, CDR2 FVKESK. The CDR3 loop reads CASSPRVLAYNEQFF. In DNA form, the CDR3 reads TGTGCCAGCAGCCCCAGGGTTCTGGCTTACAATGAGCAGTTCTTC.

The chain carries TRBV7-2 and TRBJ2-1, with D tentatively TRBD1 (6 bases). The CDR3 has 15 amino acids. The V gene lost 3 bases and the J gene lost 5 bases, with 14 bases spanning the gap. Germline V gene lookup returns CDR1 SGHTA and CDR2 FQGNSA. CDR3 coding DNA: TGTGCCAGCAGCTTTCAGGGGCTCCCGAACAATGAGCAGTTCTTC. It translates to CASSFQGLPNNEQFF.

The chain employs TRBV11-2 and TRBJ1-6; 7 bases fit TRBD1. From germline, CDR1 is SGHAT and CDR2 FQNNGV. V was clipped by 5 bases and J by 7 bases; unmatched bases: 5. CDR3 length: 14 residues. The CDR3 sequence: CASSPGTVNSPLHF. DNA for the CDR3: TGTGCCAGCAGCCCCGGGACAGTCAATTCACCCCTCCACTTT.

The chain couples TRBV4-1 to TRBJ2-1; tentative D call: TRBD2 (6 bases). V lost 1 base and J 4 bases, leaving 14 bases between the germline ends. The CDR3 consists of 16 residues. The germline V gene has CDR1 MGHRA and CDR2 YSYEKL. The CDR3 is CASSQVAGTLYNEQFF. The CDR3 DNA reads as TGCGCCAGCAGCCAAGTGGCGGGGACCCTATACAATGAGCAGTTCTTC.

This clone has just one count. This rearrangement joins TRBV20-1 to TRBJ1-5, with 9 bases that match TRBD1. Germline CDR1 reads DFQATT; CDR2 reads SNEGSKA (reference sequence). The ends lost 3 bases at V and 4 bases at J; junction bases unmatched: 1. This CDR3 comprises 13 residues. The CDR3 spells CSASGQGNQPQHF. In nucleotides, the CDR3 is TGCAGTGCTAGTGGACAGGGGAATCAGCCCCAGCATTTT.

The chain has TRBV18 and TRBJ2-2; tentatively, D is TRBD1 (5 bases). Germline V gene data show CDR1 as KGHSH and CDR2 as LQKENI. V gave up 3 bases and J gave up 0 bases, with 8 bases separating them. The CDR3 spans 15 residues. The DNA of the CDR3 is TGTGCCAGCTCACCCGGACAAGCGAACACCGGGGAGCTGTTTTTT. Residues: CASSPGQANTGELFF.